This T cell receptor (beta chain) was sequenced in a study of blood T cells in healthy people across ages. At the level of the study: About one barcoded beta molecule per two T cells was the capture yield of template switching. Study outcomes and limitations: The CMV status of each donor remained undetermined, and this could have confounded shifts in expanded clonotypes. Roughly linearly, TCR beta diversity per million T cells fell as age increased.

Points on this clonotype: The antigen is not known.

The use of a sample-barcoded 5' primer and a J-beta primer mix characterized a second PCR of roughly 7 to 12 cycles. Every cDNA molecule carried a tag from a template-switch adaptor bearing 12 random nucleotides. TCRdb reprocessed the 5' RACE reads via MiXCR and lists one record per CDR3 protein. The repertoire includes about 1.1 million distinct CDR3 sequences, less than 45% of them detected once, and 13% sits in the top ten. CDR1 and CDR2 from the germline V gene are DFQATT and SNEGSKA (reference sequence). V dropped 2 bases and J dropped 1; count of bases not matched to a gene: 10. The CDR3 contains 16 residues.

Sequencing input: blood. The sequence was obtained from a man aged 18 to 29 in good health. This chain joins TRBV20-1 and TRBJ2-7; 8 bases align to TRBD1. In nucleotides, the CDR3 is TGCAGTGCTAGACCTCCATTGGGGACAGGTTCCTACGAGCAGTACTTC. Protein product: CSARPPLGTGSYEQYF.